This is a list of T cell receptor beta chains from one sample in a study of cytomegalovirus exposure and HLA in healthy donors. Sequencing was performed with immunoSEQ multiplex PCR; in TCRdb, only in-frame clones are kept and a portion is missing. The data contain about 86,000 clones, about 76% of them singletons. Material for sequencing was PBMCs. The receptors come from a woman aged 40 to 55 in good health and CMV-seropositive. Each CDR3 is given with its conserved first and last residue.

v_gene: TRBV7-9; j_gene: TRBJ2-7; CDR3aa: CASSLVSGPTYEQYF
v_gene: TRBV19; j_gene: TRBJ2-2; CDR3aa: CASSRDGNTGELFF
v_gene: TRBV6-1; j_gene: TRBJ2-7; CDR3aa: CASRDRWGEQYF
v_gene: TRBV30; j_gene: TRBJ2-7; CDR3aa: CAWITGGLPYEQYF
v_gene: TRBV28; j_gene: TRBJ2-2; CDR3aa: CASSLLFGQGRGGELFF
v_gene: TRBV27; j_gene: TRBJ1-5; CDR3aa: CASSLLGRGRGLRQPQHF
v_gene: TRBV5-1; j_gene: TRBJ2-3; CDR3aa: CASSSILAGGVTDTQYF
v_gene: TRBV5-1; j_gene: TRBJ1-1; CDR3aa: CASSLEAGIMNTEAFF
v_gene: TRBV7-2; j_gene: TRBJ2-7; CDR3aa: CASSFREAYEQYF
v_gene: TRBV18; j_gene: TRBJ2-7; CDR3aa: CASSPGQGGEQYF
v_gene: TRBV7-2; j_gene: TRBJ1-1; CDR3aa: CASSLLGGAAEAFF
v_gene: TRBV6-5; j_gene: TRBJ1-5; CDR3aa: CASSYFATGGSQPQHF
v_gene: TRBV7-2; j_gene: TRBJ2-3; CDR3aa: CASSLGTSGFSTDTQYF
v_gene: TRBV13; j_gene: TRBJ2-7; CDR3aa: CASSLRTSYEQYF
v_gene: TRBV7-9; j_gene: TRBJ1-2; CDR3aa: CASRRIPQEGDGYTF
v_gene: TRBV6-5; j_gene: TRBJ2-7; CDR3aa: CASSYSPSGSVYEQYF
v_gene: TRBV18; j_gene: TRBJ1-1; CDR3aa: CASSPARLPPGTEAFF
v_gene: TRBV19; j_gene: TRBJ1-5; CDR3aa: CASSSRRGKVSNQPQHF
v_gene: TRBV4-2; j_gene: TRBJ1-3; CDR3aa: CASSQQSTGAGNTIYF
v_gene: TRBV6-6; j_gene: TRBJ1-6; CDR3aa: CASSLGRSSYNSPLHF
v_gene: TRBV9; j_gene: TRBJ2-1; CDR3aa: CASSAGNEQFF
v_gene: TRBV28; j_gene: TRBJ2-1; CDR3aa: CASSLGASSYNEQFF
v_gene: TRBV5-1; j_gene: TRBJ1-6; CDR3aa: CASRDGQGVNSPLHF
v_gene: TRBV2; j_gene: TRBJ1-1; CDR3aa: CASSGLQLNTEAFF
v_gene: TRBV10-3; j_gene: TRBJ1-2; CDR3aa: CAISESSDRVNGYTF
v_gene: TRBV6-1; j_gene: TRBJ1-1; CDR3aa: CASSERTGGKTEAFF
v_gene: TRBV5-6; j_gene: TRBJ2-7; CDR3aa: CASSLFPAGGDEQYF
v_gene: TRBV7-2; j_gene: TRBJ2-7; CDR3aa: CASSPYQGSYEQYF
v_gene: TRBV25-1; j_gene: TRBJ2-7; CDR3aa: CASSDRAHEQYF
v_gene: TRBV6-5; j_gene: TRBJ2-5; CDR3aa: CASSYGGRGETQYF
v_gene: TRBV2; j_gene: TRBJ2-5; CDR3aa: CASIGTAQETQYF
v_gene: TRBV2; j_gene: TRBJ2-7; CDR3aa: CASSLGQLSYEQYF
v_gene: TRBV10-3; j_gene: TRBJ1-1; CDR3aa: CAISETGANTEAFF
v_gene: TRBV19; j_gene: TRBJ1-1; CDR3aa: CASSTTGGLAAFF
v_gene: TRBV19; j_gene: TRBJ1-6; CDR3aa: CASSYGQESRSPLHF
v_gene: TRBV27; j_gene: TRBJ2-1; CDR3aa: CASRPPTSNEQFF
v_gene: TRBV19; j_gene: TRBJ2-6; CDR3aa: CASSLTGSGANVLTF
v_gene: TRBV15; j_gene: TRBJ2-1; CDR3aa: CATSRGGQGRRVWFF
v_gene: TRBV9; j_gene: TRBJ2-6; CDR3aa: CASSGPGQRTSGANVLTF
v_gene: TRBV10-3; j_gene: TRBJ2-7; CDR3aa: CAISDSHLYEQYF
v_gene: TRBV19; j_gene: TRBJ2-5; CDR3aa: CASSAGGARLTETQYF
v_gene: TRBV7-9; j_gene: TRBJ2-1; CDR3aa: CASSYGLAEYNEQFF
v_gene: TRBV30; j_gene: TRBJ1-2; CDR3aa: CAWSPGQYYGYTF
v_gene: TRBV15; j_gene: TRBJ1-1; CDR3aa: CATSRASGGTEAFF
v_gene: TRBV7-9; j_gene: TRBJ2-5; CDR3aa: CASSLVTSGETQYF
v_gene: TRBV9; j_gene: TRBJ2-7; CDR3aa: CASSPLAGGGGEQYF
v_gene: TRBV5-1; j_gene: TRBJ2-2; CDR3aa: CASTYERPEGGELFF
v_gene: TRBV7-2; j_gene: TRBJ1-4; CDR3aa: CASSLGLSGEKLFF
v_gene: TRBV28; j_gene: TRBJ1-2; CDR3aa: CASSPGGRYGYTF
v_gene: TRBV6-1; j_gene: TRBJ2-7; CDR3aa: CATRTSGSYEQYF
v_gene: TRBV9; j_gene: TRBJ2-1; CDR3aa: CASSVAGTSGNVQFF
v_gene: TRBV28; j_gene: TRBJ1-2; CDR3aa: CASSFPGTAPSGGGYTF